Listed below are T cell receptor beta chains from one sample, sequenced in a study of blood T cell repertoires in COVID-19. Clones were sequenced by immunoSEQ multiplex PCR, and TCRdb holds only the in-frame ones, with some missing. The sample gives approximately 91,000 clones, about 75% of which show up once; 9.8% is in the top ten. Sequenced input: peripheral blood. The source is a woman aged 80 or over with acute or convalescent COVID-19. Each CDR3 is given with its conserved first and last residue. D genes are given only for firm matches. For some rows the clone size is stated as once, few or many, or as a class when expanded; others skip it.

TRBV28	15	-	TRBJ2-3	-	TGTGCCAGCAGTTTTGCGGGGTTCTCCACAGATACGCAGTATTTT	CASSFAGFSTDTQYF
TRBV4-3	17	-	TRBJ1-3	-	TGCGCCAGCAGCCAAGATTTGGCCAGGATTTCTGGAAACACCATATATTTT	CASSQDLARISGNTIYF
TRBV7-9	14	-	TRBJ2-1	-	TGTGCCAGCAGCACCGGGAGCTCCTACAATGAGCAGTTCTTC	CASSTGSSYNEQFF
TRBV6-6	15	TRBD1	TRBJ2-7	-	TGTGCCAGCAGTGGGGACAGGGGTATAAGATACGAGCAGTACTTC	CASSGDRGIRYEQYF
TRBV5-4	15	TRBD1	TRBJ2-1	-	TGTGCCAGCACCCCAGTGGACAGGGACCGCGATGAGCAGTTCTTC	CASTPVDRDRDEQFF
TRBV25-1	15	TRBD1	TRBJ2-7	-	TGTGCCAGCAGTGAGGGGACAGGGGGCCCCTACGAGCAGTACTTC	CASSEGTGGPYEQYF
TRBV7-9	14	TRBD1	TRBJ2-3	-	TGTGCCAGCACCCTAGGCCAGGGGGCAGATACGCAGTATTTT	CASTLGQGADTQYF
TRBV19	14	-	TRBJ2-2	-	TGTGCCAGTAGTATGTCAGTCAACACCGGGGAGCTGTTTTTT	CASSMSVNTGELFF
TRBV7-6	15	-	TRBJ2-1	-	TGTGCCAGCAGCACCAGGCTGGGCGCAAACAATGAGCAGTTCTTC	CASSTRLGANNEQFF
TRBV12-3/TRBV12-4	11	-	TRBJ2-5	-	TGTGCCAGCAGTTCTCAAGAGACCCAGTACTTC	CASSSQETQYF
TRBV12-3/TRBV12-4	13	-	TRBJ1-2	-	TGTGCCAGCAGTTTACGGGGGGCGCAGGGCTACACCTTC	CASSLRGAQGYTF
TRBV4-2	16	TRBD2	TRBJ2-5	-	TGTGCCAGCAGCCAGTTGGGACTAGCGGGATGGGAGACCCAGTACTTC	CASSQLGLAGWETQYF
TRBV12-3/TRBV12-4	12	-	TRBJ1-2	-	TGTGCCAGCAGTTTATCGAGCTATGGCTACACCTTC	CASSLSSYGYTF
TRBV4-3	15	TRBD2	TRBJ2-7	-	TGCGCCAGCAGCCAAACTAGCGGGAGTAGACACGAGCAGTACTTC	CASSQTSGSRHEQYF
TRBV12-5	16	-	TRBJ1-1	-	TGTGCTAGTGGTTTTCTAGGCCAGGGTAGGGGAACTGAAGCTTTCTTT	CASGFLGQGRGTEAFF
TRBV7-2	13	-	TRBJ2-1	-	TGTGCCAGCAGCTTAGCGGGGGCGAGTGAGCAGTTCTTC	CASSLAGASEQFF
TRBV12-2	15	-	TRBJ2-5	-	TGTGCAAGTCGCTTGGACGAGACAGAACAAGGGACCCAGTACTTC	CASRLDETEQGTQYF
TRBV7-9	15	-	TRBJ2-5	-	TGTGCCAGCAGCTCTTACTCGACTAGTCCCGAGACCCAGTACTTC	CASSSYSTSPETQYF
TRBV11-3	13	TRBD1	TRBJ2-7	-	TGTGCCAGCAGCCCGGGACAGGCCTACGAGCAGTACTTC	CASSPGQAYEQYF
TRBV19	15	TRBD1	TRBJ1-4	-	TGTGCCAGTAGTCATGGGACAGGTTTGGGTGAAAAACTGTTTTTT	CASSHGTGLGEKLFF
TRBV6-5	12	-	TRBJ1-1	once	TGTGCCAGCAGTTACTCCCGGAGTGAAGCTTTCTTT	CASSYSRSEAFF
TRBV6-5	16	-	TRBJ2-2	-	TGTGCCAGCAGTTACTCGGAGGGAGTTGGGACCGGGGAGCTGTTTTTT	CASSYSEGVGTGELFF